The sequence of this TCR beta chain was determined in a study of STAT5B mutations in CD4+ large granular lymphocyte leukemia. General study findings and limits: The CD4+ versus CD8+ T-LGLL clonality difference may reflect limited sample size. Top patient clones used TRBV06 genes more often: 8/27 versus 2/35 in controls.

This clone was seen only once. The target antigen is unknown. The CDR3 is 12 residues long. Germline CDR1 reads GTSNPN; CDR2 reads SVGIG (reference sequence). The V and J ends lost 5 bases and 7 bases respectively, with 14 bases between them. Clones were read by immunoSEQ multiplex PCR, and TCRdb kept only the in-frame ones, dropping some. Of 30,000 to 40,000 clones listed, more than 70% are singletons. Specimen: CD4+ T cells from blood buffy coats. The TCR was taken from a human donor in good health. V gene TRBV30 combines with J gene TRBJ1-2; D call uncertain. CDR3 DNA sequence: TGTGCCTGGGTCATCCCGCCCGGTGGCTACACCTTC. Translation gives CAWVIPPGGYTF.